This T cell receptor (beta chain) was observed in a study of T cell changes during pregnancy in multiple sclerosis. TCRdb's table, derived via immunoSEQ multiplex PCR, lists solely in-frame clones and lacks some. The profile shows 55,000 to 85,000 clones, roughly 92% of them singletons. CDR3 size: 12 residues. Germline loops: CDR1 MNHNY, CDR2 SVGAGI (reference sequence). Germline trimming cut 5 bases from V and 7 bases from J; bases unmatched to any gene: 5. This chain uses TRBV6-6 with TRBJ2-7, with TRBD2 identical over 7 bases. Here the sequenced sample was peripheral blood, taken in the second trimester of pregnancy. The source is a female donor with multiple sclerosis, enrolled in a pregnancy study. CDR3 nucleotides: TGTGCCAGCAGTGACGGGGGAGGGGAGCAGTACTTC. It specifies CASSDGGGEQYF.